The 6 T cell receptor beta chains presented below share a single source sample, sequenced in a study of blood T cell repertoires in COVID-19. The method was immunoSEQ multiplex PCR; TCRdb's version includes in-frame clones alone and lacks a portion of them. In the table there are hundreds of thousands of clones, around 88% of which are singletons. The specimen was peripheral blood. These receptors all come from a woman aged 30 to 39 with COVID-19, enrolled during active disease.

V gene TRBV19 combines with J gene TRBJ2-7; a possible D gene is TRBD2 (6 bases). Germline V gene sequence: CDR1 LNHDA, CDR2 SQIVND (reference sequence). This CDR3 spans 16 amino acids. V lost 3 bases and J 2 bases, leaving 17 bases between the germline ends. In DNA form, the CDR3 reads TGTGCCAGTAGTATGTATGGCGGGGAATTGACCTACGAGCAGTACTTC. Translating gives CASSMYGGELTYEQYF.

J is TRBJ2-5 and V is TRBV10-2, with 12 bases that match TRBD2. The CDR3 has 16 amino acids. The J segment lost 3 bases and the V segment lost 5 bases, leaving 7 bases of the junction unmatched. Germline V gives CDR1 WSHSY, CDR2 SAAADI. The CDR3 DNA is TGCGCCAGCAGTTGGGGATCTAGCGGGGGGGAAGAGACCCAGTACTTC. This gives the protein CASSWGSSGGEETQYF.

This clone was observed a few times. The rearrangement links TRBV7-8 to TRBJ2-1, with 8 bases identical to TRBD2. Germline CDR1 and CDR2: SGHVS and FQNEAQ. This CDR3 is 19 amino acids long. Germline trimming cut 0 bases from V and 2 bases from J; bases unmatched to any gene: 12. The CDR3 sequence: CASSLAPPGGGSTYNEQFF. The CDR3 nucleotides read TGTGCCAGCAGCTTAGCGCCCCCGGGCGGGGGGTCTACCTACAATGAGCAGTTCTTC.

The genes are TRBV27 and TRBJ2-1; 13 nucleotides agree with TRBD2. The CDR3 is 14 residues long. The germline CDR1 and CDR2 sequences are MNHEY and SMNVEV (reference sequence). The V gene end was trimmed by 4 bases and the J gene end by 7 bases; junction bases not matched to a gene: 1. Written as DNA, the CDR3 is TGTGCCAGCAGTTGGGGACTAGCGGGGAATGAGCAGTTCTTC. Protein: CASSWGLAGNEQFF.

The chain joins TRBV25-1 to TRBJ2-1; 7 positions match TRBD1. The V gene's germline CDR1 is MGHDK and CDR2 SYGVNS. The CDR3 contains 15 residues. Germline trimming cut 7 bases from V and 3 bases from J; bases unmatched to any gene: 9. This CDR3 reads CASTNRDSHYNEQFF. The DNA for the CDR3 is TGTGCCAGCACCAACCGGGACAGCCACTACAATGAGCAGTTCTTC.

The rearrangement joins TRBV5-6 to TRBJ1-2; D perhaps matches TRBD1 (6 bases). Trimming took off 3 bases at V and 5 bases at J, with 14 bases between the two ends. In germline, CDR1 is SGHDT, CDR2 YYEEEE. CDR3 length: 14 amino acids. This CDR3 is CASSSAWGRYGYTF. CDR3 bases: TGTGCCAGCAGCTCGGCGTGGGGGCGGTATGGCTACACCTTC.